This T cell receptor (beta chain) was observed in a study of response to subunit inactivated influenza vaccine. TCRdb passed the RT-PCR reads through MiXCR, listing each CDR3 protein once. The sample has some 570,000 distinct CDR3 sequences, 11% seen once; the top ten hold approximately 9.9%. There are many counts of this clonotype. The length of the CDR3 is 15 residues. Per the germline V gene, CDR1 is SGDLS and CDR2 is YYNGEE. The V gene end was trimmed by 0 bases and the J gene end by 2 bases; junction bases not matched to a gene: 0. These same data were also listed under a study on T cells expressing NK-cell markers. That work adds: 5'RACE template switching with UMIs produced the TCR beta cDNA.

The rearrangement joins TRBV9 to TRBJ2-1; 9 positions match TRBD2. This TCR came from a man in his forties or fifties who received an inactivated influenza vaccine. Sequences were derived from PBMCs from blood, sampled on the day of vaccination. The CDR3: CASSVGGGAYNEQFF. For the CDR3, the DNA is TGTGCCAGCAGCGTAGGCGGGGGGGCCTACAATGAGCAGTTCTTC.